A single sample is the source of the 8 T cell receptor beta chains below, sequenced in a study of blood T cell repertoires in COVID-19. Produced via immunoSEQ multiplex PCR; TCRdb's table is partial and in-frame only. Counted here are around 260,000 clones, roughly 89% occurring once; the ten biggest clones make up 0.85% to 1%. Material: peripheral blood. The receptors come from a woman aged 40 to 50 who had recovered from COVID-19.

The chain links TRBV18 to TRBJ2-7; D is possibly TRBD2 (5 bases). V lost 0 bases and J lost 6, with 18 bases in between. Germline-derived CDR1 and CDR2 are KGHSH and LQKENI. CDR3 length: 16 residues. The chain's CDR3 is CASSPPHFQRFAEQYF. DNA for the CDR3: TGTGCCAGCTCACCACCACACTTCCAGCGGTTCGCCGAGCAGTACTTC.

This chain links TRBV9 with TRBJ1-1; D is ambiguous. The V gene lost 0 bases and the J gene lost 1 base, with 4 bases spanning the gap. Germline V gene lookup returns CDR1 SGDLS and CDR2 YYNGEE. The CDR3 spans 13 residues. The CDR3 coding sequence is TGTGCCAGCAGCGTAGACGGGAACACTGAAGCTTTCTTT. This encodes CASSVDGNTEAFF.

This chain uses TRBV3-1 (or the pseudogene TRBV3-2) with TRBJ1-1, with no clear D. The V and J ends lost 6 bases and 1 base respectively, with 12 bases between them. From germline, CDR1 is LGHDT and CDR2 YNNKEL (reference sequence). CDR3 length: 14 residues. The DNA of the CDR3 is TGTGCCAGCAGACCACAGCCCCAGAACACTGAAGCTTTCTTT. As protein: CASRPQPQNTEAFF.

The V gene is TRBV5-8, the J gene TRBJ2-5; maybe TRBD1 (7 bases). The CDR3 is 13 residues long. Deletions cut 3 bases from V and 7 bases from J, with 13 bases between. The germline gives CDR1 SGHTS, CDR2 YDEGEE. The CDR3 nucleotides read TGTGCCAGCAGCTCCGTTCAGGGGGGGACCCAGTACTTC. This sequence encodes CASSSVQGGTQYF.

As concerns this clone: The sample contains more than one DNA sequence encoding this CDR3. The chain uses TRBV5-1 and TRBJ1-1; no clear D. V lost 5 bases and J 3 bases, leaving 5 bases between the germline ends. The germline CDR1 and CDR2 sequences are SGHRS and YFSETQ. This CDR3 has 11 amino acids. The CDR3 loop is CASSSDTEAFF. CDR3 DNA: TGCGCCAGCAGTTCCGACACTGAAGCTTTCTTT. Full variable domain (missing parts from reference TRBV5-1 and TRBJ1-1): KAGVTQTPRYLIKTRGQQVTLSCSPISGHRSVSWYQQTPGQGLQFLFEYFSETQRNKGNFPGRFSGRQFSNSRSEMNVSTLELGDSALYLCASSSDTEAFFGQGTRLTVV.

The J gene is TRBJ2-3, the V gene TRBV7-3, with no clear D. This CDR3 is built from 15 residues. Per germline, CDR1 SGHTA and CDR2 FQGTGA. Trimming removed 2 bases from V and 4 bases from J, with 13 bases in between. The CDR3 spells CASSLSLGRPDTQYF. The CDR3, as DNA: TGTGCCAGCAGCTTATCCCTAGGTCGGCCAGATACGCAGTATTTT.

The chain uses TRBV5-1 and TRBJ2-3; the match to TRBD2 covers 16 bases. The CDR3 has 18 amino acids. Germline V lookup: CDR1 SGHRS, CDR2 YFSETQ. With 3 bases clipped from V and 2 bases from J, the junction kept 6 bases outside the gene matches. The CDR3 loop is CASSWKGTSGRDTDTQYF. Here the CDR3 DNA reads TGCGCCAGCAGCTGGAAAGGGACTAGCGGGAGGGACACAGATACGCAGTATTTT.

The chain uses TRBV7-8 and TRBJ2-7; TRBD1 is a possible D gene (6 bases). The CDR3 totals 16 residues. CDR1 and CDR2 from the germline V gene are SGHVS and FQNEAQ. The germline V and J ends were trimmed by 5 bases and 9 bases, with 26 bases remaining between them. The CDR3: CASSPLAGVTSLGQYF. In nucleotides, the CDR3 is TGTGCCAGCAGCCCCCTCGCAGGGGTTACCTCCTTAGGGCAGTACTTC.